The source of this T cell receptor beta chain is a study of shared clonotypes between healthy human individuals. The repertoire was sequenced with immunoSEQ multiplex PCR; TCRdb's copy has only in-frame clones and lacks some. The sample holds around 1.6 million clones, 98% seen once. Germline assignment: CDR1 SGHTS and CDR2 YDEGEE. The CDR3 is 15 amino acids. The V end was cut by 0 bases, the J end by 2 bases, with 12 bases between. The sample consisted of naive CD4+ T cells sorted from blood. This sample's subset: CD45RA+ positively selected. This receptor was taken from a man aged 25 to 40 in good health. J is TRBJ2-7 and V is TRBV5-8; unclear D gene. The CDR3 loop is CASSLVPDLPYEQYF. CDR3 sequence (DNA): TGTGCCAGCAGCTTGGTCCCGGATTTGCCCTACGAGCAGTACTTC. Full variable domain (outside the CDR3, taken from reference TRBV5-8 and TRBJ2-7): EAGVTQSPTHLIKTRGQQATLRCSPISGHTSVYWYQQALGLGLQFLLWYDEGEERNRGNFPPRFSGRQFPNYSSELNVNALELEDSALYLCASSLVPDLPYEQYFGPGTRLTVT.